This T cell receptor beta chain was observed in a study of T cell responses to AZD1222 COVID-19 vaccine. There are 16 residues in the CDR3. CDR1 and CDR2 (germline): KGHSH, LQKENI. Between the trimmed V and J ends, which lost 2 bases and 0 bases, there was a span of 13 bases. The method was immunoSEQ multiplex PCR; TCRdb's version includes in-frame clones alone and lacks a portion of them. The data hold more than 150,000 clones, with 80% to 95% observed a single time. The clonotype was recovered from an adult in good health. Sequencing used peripheral blood, obtained on day 0 of AZD1222 vaccination. The chain couples TRBV18 to TRBJ1-1; D not resolved. CDR3 residues: CASSPWASGLNTEAFF. The CDR3, as DNA: TGTGCCAGCTCACCATGGGCGTCCGGGTTGAACACTGAAGCTTTCTTT.